Listed below are T cell receptor beta chains from one sample, sequenced in a study of T cells of healthy individuals. MiXCR, run by TCRdb on the 5' RACE reads, gives a single entry per CDR3 protein. Here the sample spans just over 40,000 distinct CDR3 sequences, 4% to 5.5% being singletons. These receptors all stem from a human donor in good health. CDR3s include the opening cysteine and the closing phenylalanine or tryptophan. Fields, in order: CDR3 length, V gene, D gene, J gene, clone size, CDR3 DNA, CDR3 protein. D genes are given only for firm matches. A row's size may be missing; if present it is once, few, many or a size class.

>14|TRBV6-5|-|TRBJ1-1|many
TGTGCCAGCAAACTACAGGGAGTCGGGACTGAAGCTTTCTTT
CASKLQGVGTEAFF
>18|TRBV7-9|-|TRBJ2-3|-
TGTGCCAGCAGCTCCTATGGGAGGAGGGGCAGAGACACAGATACGCAGTATTTT
CASSSYGRRGRDTDTQYF
>13|TRBV2|-|TRBJ2-1|many
TGTGCCAGCACCGAAGGGACTTACAATGAGCAGTTCTTC
CASTEGTYNEQFF
>15|TRBV30|-|TRBJ2-1|many
TGTGCCTGGAGTCCTCTTCTAAGGGGTAGGGATGAGCAGTTCTTC
CAWSPLLRGRDEQFF
>16|TRBV5-1|-|TRBJ2-7|many
TGCGCCAGCAGCTTAGACATTCATAGGACAACCTACGAGCAGTACTTC
CASSLDIHRTTYEQYF
>13|TRBV7-9|-|TRBJ2-3|few
TGTGCCAGCAGCTTAGCTAGCGCAGATACGCAGTATTTT
CASSLASADTQYF
>15|TRBV5-1|TRBD1|TRBJ1-1|few
TGCGCCAGCAGAGACGGGACAGGGGTCCCCGAGGGAGCTTTCTTT
CASRDGTGVPEGAFF
>14|TRBV7-9|-|TRBJ1-2|-
TGTGCCAGCAGCTTCCCGGGGGACCCCTATGGCTACACCTTC
CASSFPGDPYGYTF
>12|TRBV20-1|-|TRBJ1-5|-
TGCAGTGCTAGTCAGAGAGATCAGCCCCAGCATTTT
CSASQRDQPQHF
>12|TRBV6-2/TRBV6-3|-|TRBJ1-2|few
TGTGCCAGCAAAGACGTGGCGTATGGCTACACCTTC
CASKDVAYGYTF
>15|TRBV25-1|-|TRBJ1-1|many
TGTGCCAGCAGTGACCGTTTTGGGGGGAACACTGAAGCTTTCTTT
CASSDRFGGNTEAFF
>16|TRBV18|TRBD2|TRBJ2-6|many
TGTGCCAGCTCTCTAGCGGGAGGGCCTGGGGCCAACGTCCTGACTTTC
CASSLAGGPGANVLTF
>16|TRBV10-3|TRBD1|TRBJ2-5|-
TGTGCCATCAGTGAGAGGGACAGGGTCCTCCAAGAGACCCAGTACTTC
CAISERDRVLQETQYF
>17|TRBV4-1|-|TRBJ1-1|-
TGCGCCAGCAGCCAAGATGGCGGCAGGGCAGCCAACACTGAAGCTTTCTTT
CASSQDGGRAANTEAFF
>16|TRBV21-1|-|TRBJ2-1|many
TGTGCCAGCCCCGCCCAGCGCCAGAGCTCCTACAATGAGCAGTTCTTC
CASPAQRQSSYNEQFF
>15|TRBV9|TRBD1|TRBJ1-5|many
TGTGCCAGCAGCGTAGACGGGACAGCAAATCAGCCCCAGCATTTT
CASSVDGTANQPQHF
>15|TRBV7-2|-|TRBJ2-1|many
TGTGCCAGCAGCCGTACAGGGTCAACCAACAATGAGCAGTTCTTC
CASSRTGSTNNEQFF
>12|TRBV20-1|-|TRBJ1-5|many
TGCAGTGCTGAGGGGTTAGGTCAGCCCCAGCATTTT
CSAEGLGQPQHF
>16|TRBV6-5|-|TRBJ2-3|few
TGTGCCAGCAGTTCGGTTTGGCTCGTAGACACAGATACGCAGTATTTT
CASSSVWLVDTDTQYF
>15|TRBV12-3/TRBV12-4|-|TRBJ2-3|many
TGTGCCAGCAGTTTAGGAGTCGGGGGCGCGGATACGCAGTATTTT
CASSLGVGGADTQYF
>13|TRBV7-2|-|TRBJ2-7|-
TGTGCCAGCAGCTCCTATAGAAGTTACGAGCAGTACTTC
CASSSYRSYEQYF
>14|TRBV5-1|-|TRBJ1-1|many
TGCGCCAGCAGCTTGGAAGGGGCGGGTACTGAAGCTTTCTTT
CASSLEGAGTEAFF
>15|TRBV6-2/TRBV6-3|-|TRBJ1-6|many
TGTGCCAGCAGTATGGGGAGACGGAGAAATTCACCCCTCCACTTT
CASSMGRRRNSPLHF
>11|TRBV24-1|-|TRBJ1-2|-
TGTGCCATCACCCGAGGTAGTGGCTACACCTTC
CAITRGSGYTF
>16|TRBV5-1|-|TRBJ2-6|few
TGCGCCAGCAGCGTCCCCAGGAACTCTGGGGCCAACGTCCTGACTTTC
CASSVPRNSGANVLTF
>19|TRBV11-2|TRBD2|TRBJ2-1|many
TGTGCCAGCAGAGGTATCGGGACTAGCGGCGATACATCCTACAATGAGCAGTTCTTC
CASRGIGTSGDTSYNEQFF
>13|TRBV11-3|-|TRBJ2-3|many
TGTGCCAGCAGCCCGCGTCTGGGGGATACGCAGTATTTT
CASSPRLGDTQYF
>13|TRBV27|-|TRBJ2-1|few
TGTGCCAGCAGTTCCGGGACCTACAATGAGCAGTTCTTC
CASSSGTYNEQFF
>15|TRBV4-1|-|TRBJ2-1|-
TGCACCAGCAGCCTCCATGGAGGGAGTTCCAATGAGCAGTTCTTC
CTSSLHGGSSNEQFF
>19|TRBV7-9|TRBD1|TRBJ1-3|many
TGTGCCAGCAGCTGGACCGGGACAGAAGGCGACAGCTCTGGAAACACCATATATTTT
CASSWTGTEGDSSGNTIYF
>18|TRBV20-1|TRBD2|TRBJ2-7|many
TGCAGTGCACCTAGCAGCCACTCGCCGGGACTAGCGGGGATCGAGCAGTACTTC
CSAPSSHSPGLAGIEQYF
>15|TRBV9|-|TRBJ1-6|few
TGTGCCAGCAGCGTCGTCCCCAGGTCAGATTCACCCCTCCACTTT
CASSVVPRSDSPLHF